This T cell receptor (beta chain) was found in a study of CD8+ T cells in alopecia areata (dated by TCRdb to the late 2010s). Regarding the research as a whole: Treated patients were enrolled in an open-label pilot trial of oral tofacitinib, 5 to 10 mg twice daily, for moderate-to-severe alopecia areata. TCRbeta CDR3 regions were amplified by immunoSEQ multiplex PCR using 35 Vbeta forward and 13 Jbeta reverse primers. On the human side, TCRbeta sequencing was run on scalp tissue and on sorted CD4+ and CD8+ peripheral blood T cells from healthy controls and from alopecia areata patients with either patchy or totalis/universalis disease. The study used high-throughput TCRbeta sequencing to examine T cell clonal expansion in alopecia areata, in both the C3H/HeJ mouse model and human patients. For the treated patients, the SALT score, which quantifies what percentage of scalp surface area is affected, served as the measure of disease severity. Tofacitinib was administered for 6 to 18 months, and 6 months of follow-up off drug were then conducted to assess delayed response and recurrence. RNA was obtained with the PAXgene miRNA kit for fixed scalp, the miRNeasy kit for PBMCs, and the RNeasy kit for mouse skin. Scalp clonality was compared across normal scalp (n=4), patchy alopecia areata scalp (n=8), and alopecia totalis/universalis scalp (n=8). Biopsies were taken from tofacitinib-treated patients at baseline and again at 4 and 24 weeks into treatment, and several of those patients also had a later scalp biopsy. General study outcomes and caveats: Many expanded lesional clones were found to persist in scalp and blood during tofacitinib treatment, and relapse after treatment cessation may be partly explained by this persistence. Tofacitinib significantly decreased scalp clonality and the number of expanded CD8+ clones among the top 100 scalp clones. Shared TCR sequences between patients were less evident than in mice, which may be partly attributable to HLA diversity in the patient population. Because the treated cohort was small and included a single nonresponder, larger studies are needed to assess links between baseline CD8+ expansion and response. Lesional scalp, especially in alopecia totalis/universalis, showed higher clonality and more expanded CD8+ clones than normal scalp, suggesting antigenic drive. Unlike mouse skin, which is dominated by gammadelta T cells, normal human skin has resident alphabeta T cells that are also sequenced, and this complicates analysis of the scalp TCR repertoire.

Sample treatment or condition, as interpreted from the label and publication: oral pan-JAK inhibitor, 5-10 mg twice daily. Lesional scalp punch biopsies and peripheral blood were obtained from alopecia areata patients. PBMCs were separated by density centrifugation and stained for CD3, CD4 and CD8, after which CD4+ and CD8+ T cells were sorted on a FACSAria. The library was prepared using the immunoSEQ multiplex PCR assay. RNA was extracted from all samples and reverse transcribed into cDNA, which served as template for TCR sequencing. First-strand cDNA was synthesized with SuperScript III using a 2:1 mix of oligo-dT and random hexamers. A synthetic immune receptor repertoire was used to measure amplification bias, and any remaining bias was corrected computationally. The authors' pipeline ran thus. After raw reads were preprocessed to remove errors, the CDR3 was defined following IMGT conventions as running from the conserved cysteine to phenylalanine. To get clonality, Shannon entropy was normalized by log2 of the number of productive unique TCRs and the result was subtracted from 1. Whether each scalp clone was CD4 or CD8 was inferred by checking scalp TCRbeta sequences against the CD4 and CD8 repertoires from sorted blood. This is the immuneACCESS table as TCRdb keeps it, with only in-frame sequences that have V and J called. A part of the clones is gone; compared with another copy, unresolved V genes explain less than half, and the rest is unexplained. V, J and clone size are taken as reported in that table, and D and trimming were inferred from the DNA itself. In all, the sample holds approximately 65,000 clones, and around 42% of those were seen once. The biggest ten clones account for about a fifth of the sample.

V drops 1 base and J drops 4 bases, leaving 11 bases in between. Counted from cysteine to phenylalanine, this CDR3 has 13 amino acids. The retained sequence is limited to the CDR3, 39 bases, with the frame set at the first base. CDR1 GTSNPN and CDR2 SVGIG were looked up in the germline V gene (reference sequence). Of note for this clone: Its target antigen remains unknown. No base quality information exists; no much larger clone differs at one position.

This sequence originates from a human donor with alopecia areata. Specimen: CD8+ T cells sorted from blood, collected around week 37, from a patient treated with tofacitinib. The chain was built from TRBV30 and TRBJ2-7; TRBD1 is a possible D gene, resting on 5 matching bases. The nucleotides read TGTGCCTGGAGTGCAGGGTTTGCGTACGAGCAGTACTTC. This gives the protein CAWSAGFAYEQYF.